This T cell receptor (beta chain) was sequenced for a study of cytomegalovirus exposure and HLA in healthy donors. The study's findings and limits: Most sequenced TCRs were rare (though some public TCRs occurred in many donors).

The primer mix had 60 Vbeta and 13 Jbeta primers. Profiling relied on immunoSEQ multiplex PCR, and the TCRdb table lists in-frame clones only, not all of them. Of around 170,000 clones listed, less than 75% were seen once; the top ten hold about 1.4%. This CDR3 spans 14 amino acids. Looked up from germline, CDR1 is SGHDT and CDR2 is YYEEEE. V dropped 3 bases and J dropped 1 base, with 9 bases sitting between them. A word on this clone: Antigen unknown.

This chain joins TRBV5-6 and TRBJ2-3; tentatively, D is TRBD1 (5 bases). This TCR was recovered from a girl aged 5-17 years in good health and CMV-seronegative. The sample was PBMCs. CDR3 amino acids: CASSSEGGTDTQYF. In nucleotides, the CDR3 is TGTGCCAGCAGCTCGGAAGGGGGCACAGATACGCAGTATTTT.